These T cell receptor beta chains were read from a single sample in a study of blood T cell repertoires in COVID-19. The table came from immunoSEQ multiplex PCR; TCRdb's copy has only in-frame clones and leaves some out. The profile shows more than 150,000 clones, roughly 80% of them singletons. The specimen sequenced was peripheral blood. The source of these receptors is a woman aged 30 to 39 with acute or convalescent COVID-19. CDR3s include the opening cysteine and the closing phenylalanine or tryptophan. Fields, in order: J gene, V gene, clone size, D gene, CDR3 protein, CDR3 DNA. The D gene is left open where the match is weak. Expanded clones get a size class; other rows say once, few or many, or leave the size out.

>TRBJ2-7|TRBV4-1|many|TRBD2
CASSQGSGGTYEQYF
TGCGCCAGCAGCCAAGGGTCGGGGGGGACCTACGAGCAGTACTTC
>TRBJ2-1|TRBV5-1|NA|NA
CASSLASADNEQFF
TGCGCCAGCAGCTTGGCCTCAGCGGACAATGAGCAGTTCTTC
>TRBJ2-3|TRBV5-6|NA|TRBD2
CASRAGTSRSDTQYF
TGTGCCAGCAGAGCCGGGACTAGCAGATCAGATACGCAGTATTTT
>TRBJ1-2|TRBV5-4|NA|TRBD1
CASSGFGQGGFGYTF
TGTGCCAGCAGCGGATTCGGACAGGGAGGCTTTGGCTACACCTTC
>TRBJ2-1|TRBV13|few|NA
CASSGQANNEQFF
TGTGCCAGCAGCGGACAAGCAAACAATGAGCAGTTCTTC
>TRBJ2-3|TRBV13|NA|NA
CASSDYRQGYTDTQYF
TGTGCCAGCAGCGACTATAGACAAGGGTACACAGATACGCAGTATTTT
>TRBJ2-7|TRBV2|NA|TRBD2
CASSERGGDEYF
TGTGCCAGCAGCGAACGCGGGGGTGACGAGTACTTC
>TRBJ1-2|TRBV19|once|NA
CASSAWASTYGYTF
TGTGCCAGTAGTGCCTGGGCCAGCACCTATGGCTACACCTTC
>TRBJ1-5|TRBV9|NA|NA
CASSVDPGQPQHF
TGTGCCAGCAGCGTAGACCCGGGTCAGCCCCAGCATTTT
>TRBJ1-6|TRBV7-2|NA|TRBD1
CASSSPLTGVNSPLHF
TGTGCCAGCAGCTCACCATTAACAGGGGTGAATTCACCCCTCCACTTT
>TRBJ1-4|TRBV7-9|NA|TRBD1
CASRPSPGQGFESEKLFF
TGTGCCAGCAGACCAAGTCCGGGACAGGGTTTTGAAAGTGAAAAACTGTTTTTT
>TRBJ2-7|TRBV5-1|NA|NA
CASSFAPRDYEQYF
TGCGCCAGCAGCTTCGCCCCTCGGGACTACGAGCAGTACTTC
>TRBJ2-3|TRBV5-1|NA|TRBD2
CASSLFSGSADTQYF
TGCGCCAGCAGCTTGTTTAGCGGGAGTGCTGATACGCAGTATTTT
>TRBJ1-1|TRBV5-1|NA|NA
CASSLQQGRNTEAFF
TGCGCCAGCAGCCTCCAACAGGGTAGGAACACTGAAGCTTTCTTT
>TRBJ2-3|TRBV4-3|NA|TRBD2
CASSQETGTRVGDTQYF
TGCGCCAGCAGCCAGGAGACCGGGACTAGAGTAGGAGATACGCAGTATTTT
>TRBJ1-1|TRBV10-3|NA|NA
CAIRTQIMNTEAFF
TGTGCCATCAGGACACAGATTATGAACACTGAAGCTTTCTTT
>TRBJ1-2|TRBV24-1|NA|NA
CATAGAGSSGYTF
TGTGCCACCGCGGGGGCAGGGTCTAGTGGCTACACCTTC
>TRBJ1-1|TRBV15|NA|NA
CATSRDSWGAEAFF
TGTGCCACCAGCAGAGATAGTTGGGGGGCTGAAGCTTTCTTT
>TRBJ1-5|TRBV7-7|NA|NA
CASSFFSGDSNQPQHF
TGTGCCAGCAGCTTCTTTAGTGGTGATAGCAATCAGCCCCAGCATTTT
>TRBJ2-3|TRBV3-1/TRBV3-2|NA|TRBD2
CASSLQVAGASPDTQYF
TGTGCCAGCAGCCTCCAGGTAGCGGGGGCTAGCCCAGATACGCAGTATTTT